This TCR beta chain originates from a study of blood T cells in healthy people across ages. V lost 8 bases, J lost 11 bases, and 30 bases lay in between. Germline loops: CDR1 DFQATT, CDR2 SNEGSKA (reference sequence). This CDR3 has 15 amino acids. Regarding this clonotype: This could be a read error, since a much larger clone is one nucleotide away.

Each individual donor underwent a draw of ten milliliters of peripheral blood. It was with a sample-barcoded 5' primer and a J-beta primer mix that a second PCR of about 6 to 11 cycles was run. TCRdb independently ran MiXCR on the 5' RACE reads; one entry per CDR3 protein. The profile shows more than 700,000 distinct CDR3 sequences, 46% of them singletons. The receptor's source is a man older than 75 in good health. The source material was blood. The V gene is TRBV20-1, the J gene TRBJ2-5; D may be TRBD1 (5 bases). In nucleotides, the CDR3 is TGCAGTCCCCAGAGACCAGGGTTGAGGAGCAATGAGCAGTACTTC. Translating it yields CSPQRPGLRSNEQYF.